These T cell receptor beta chains were read from a single sample in a study of PD-1 blockade in classical Hodgkin lymphoma. Assay: immunoSEQ multiplex PCR; the TCRdb copy retains only in-frame clones and omits some. The sample lists 25,000 to 30,000 clones, over 65% occurring once. The input for sequencing was peripheral blood mononuclear cells (PBMCs), taken before the second cycle of nivolumab. The receptors stem from a human donor with classical Hodgkin lymphoma. Both conserved end residues are part of each CDR3. The D gene is left open where the match is weak. Size is omitted from some rows. Given values are once, few, many or a class for expanded clones.

NA TRBJ1-1 TRBV7-2 once TGTGCCAGCAGCGAGAGGAAAGTCACTGAAGCTTTCTTT CASSERKVTEAFF
NA TRBJ1-1 TRBV30 NA TGTGCCTGCTTACCCGGCGCCAGCGTGAACACTGAAGCTTTCTTT CACLPGASVNTEAFF
NA TRBJ2-7 TRBV10-1 NA TGCGCCAGCACAACGGACAAGCGCTACGAGCAGTACTTC CASTTDKRYEQYF
NA TRBJ2-7 TRBV13 NA TGTGCCAGCAGCTTAGGCAGGGGACTCTCCTACGAGCAGTACTTC CASSLGRGLSYEQYF
NA TRBJ1-2 TRBV5-6 NA TGTGCCAGCAGCTTAGGGACAATGGGGTATGGCTACACCTTC CASSLGTMGYGYTF
TRBD1 TRBJ1-4 TRBV19 NA TGTGCCAGTAGTACTCGACAGGGTTCGGGTGAAAAACTGTTTTTT CASSTRQGSGEKLFF
NA TRBJ2-3 TRBV11-2 NA TGTGCCAGCAGGCCGACTAGCACAGATACGCAGTATTTT CASRPTSTDTQYF
NA TRBJ1-6 TRBV5-6 NA TGTGCCAGCAGCTCCCATACCGGACACCCTTATAATTCACCCCTCCACTTT CASSSHTGHPYNSPLHF
NA TRBJ2-6 TRBV6-8 NA TGTGCCAGCAGTTACTTCCACTCATTCGGGGGTATGAGCTCTGGGGCCAACGTCCTGACTTTC CASSYFHSFGGMSSGANVLTF
NA TRBJ2-4 TRBV20-1 NA TGCAGTGCTAGTCGGGCACGGGGCTTC CSASRARGF
NA TRBJ2-2 TRBV7-9 NA TGTGCCAGCAGCTTCGCGGGCGGCACCGGGGAGCTGTTTTTT CASSFAGGTGELFF
NA TRBJ1-3 TRBV11-2 few TGTGCCAGCAGCTTAGGGGATCAGGACACCATATATTTT CASSLGDQDTIYF
TRBD2 TRBJ2-2 TRBV9 NA TGTGCCAGCAGCCGTAGCGGGACAAACACCGGGGAGCTGTTTTTT CASSRSGTNTGELFF
TRBD1 TRBJ1-6 TRBV2 few TGTGCCAGCAAACGAGGGACAGGGGAATATTCACCCCTCCACTTT CASKRGTGEYSPLHF
TRBD1 TRBJ2-2 TRBV4-2 NA TGTGCCAGCAGCCAGAAAGGACAGGGATTTTCGAACACCGGGGAGCTGTTTTTT CASSQKGQGFSNTGELFF
NA TRBJ2-1 TRBV18 once TGTGCCAGCTCACCACGGACGGAGGGGAATGAGCAGTTCTTC CASSPRTEGNEQFF
TRBD1 TRBJ1-2 TRBV7-2 once TGTGCCAGCAGCTTAGACAGGGGAGTTGGCTACACCTTC CASSLDRGVGYTF
TRBD1 TRBJ2-2 TRBV18 NA TGTGCCAGCTCACGACGGGGTTTGGGACAGATCGACACCGGGGAGCTGTTTTTT CASSRRGLGQIDTGELFF
NA TRBJ1-6 TRBV19 NA TGTGCCAGTAGTCCCCGTGGGGGACTTACTAATTCACCCCTCCACTTT CASSPRGGLTNSPLHF
NA TRBJ2-3 TRBV7-9 NA TGTGCCAGCAGAGACGGAGGGGGCGGCGCAGATACGCAGTATTTT CASRDGGGGADTQYF
TRBD1 TRBJ2-1 TRBV6-1 NA TGTGCCAGCAGTGAAGTCTTAGGGGACAGGGGGCGAGAGGTGGGTCAGTTCTTC CASSEVLGDRGREVGQFF
TRBD2 TRBJ2-2 TRBV4-1 NA TGCGCCAGCAGCCAGGCTCCCGGTGATAGCGGGAGGTCCGGGGAGCTGTTTTTT CASSQAPGDSGRSGELFF
NA TRBJ2-5 TRBV7-8 few TGTGCCAGCAGACCGAGGGGCAGGCTACAAGAGACCCAGTACTTC CASRPRGRLQETQYF
NA TRBJ1-1 TRBV13 once TGTGCCAGCAGCCCAAAATCGTTGGGTTACACTGAAGCTTTCTTT CASSPKSLGYTEAFF
NA TRBJ1-2 TRBV5-1 NA TGCGCCAGCAGCTGGGAGGTCGGGGACCCGGTCTATGGCTACACCTTC CASSWEVGDPVYGYTF
TRBD2 TRBJ2-3 TRBV18 NA TGTGCCAGCTCACCACTACCCAGCGGGGGGGCCATAGATACGCAGTATTTT CASSPLPSGGAIDTQYF
TRBD2 TRBJ2-3 TRBV7-2 once TGTGCCAGCAGCTTAGTTACTAGCGGGGAGAAGACAGATACGCAGTATTTT CASSLVTSGEKTDTQYF
NA TRBJ1-2 TRBV18 NA TGTGCCAGCTCACTCGCTCCTGGCACGCAGGAGGATGGCTACACCTTC CASSLAPGTQEDGYTF
TRBD1 TRBJ2-2 TRBV2 NA TGTGCCAGAGGACAGGGGGTGGACGGGGAGCTGTTTTTT CARGQGVDGELFF
NA TRBJ1-2 TRBV30 NA TGTGCCTGGACCAAGCTACGCCTTAACTATGGCTACACCTTC CAWTKLRLNYGYTF
NA TRBJ2-6 TRBV5-1 NA TGCGCCAGCAGCTTTGGGGCGGGATCCTTTACGGGGGCCAACGTCCTGACTTTC CASSFGAGSFTGANVLTF
NA TRBJ1-3 TRBV6-1 NA TGTGCCAGCAGGACAGCTGGAAACACCATATATTTT CASRTAGNTIYF
NA TRBJ1-4 TRBV29-1 NA TGCAGCGCCGTTTCGGGAGCTAATGAAAAACTGTTTTTT CSAVSGANEKLFF
NA TRBJ1-2 TRBV6-1 NA TGTGCCAGCAGCAAACTAATGGGTGGCTACACCTTC CASSKLMGGYTF
NA TRBJ1-5 TRBV10-3 NA TGTGCCATCAGTAGGGACCTCAATCAGCCCCAGCATTTT CAISRDLNQPQHF
NA TRBJ2-3 TRBV2 NA TGTGCCAGCAGTGAACAGGTCACAGATACGCAGTATTTT CASSEQVTDTQYF
NA TRBJ2-3 TRBV5-4 NA TGTGCCAGCAGCTCCGGACCGCGAGCAACAGATACGCAGTATTTT CASSSGPRATDTQYF
NA TRBJ2-4 TRBV4-1 once TGCGCCAGCAGCCAAGTGGCAGGGGACATTCAGTACTTC CASSQVAGDIQYF